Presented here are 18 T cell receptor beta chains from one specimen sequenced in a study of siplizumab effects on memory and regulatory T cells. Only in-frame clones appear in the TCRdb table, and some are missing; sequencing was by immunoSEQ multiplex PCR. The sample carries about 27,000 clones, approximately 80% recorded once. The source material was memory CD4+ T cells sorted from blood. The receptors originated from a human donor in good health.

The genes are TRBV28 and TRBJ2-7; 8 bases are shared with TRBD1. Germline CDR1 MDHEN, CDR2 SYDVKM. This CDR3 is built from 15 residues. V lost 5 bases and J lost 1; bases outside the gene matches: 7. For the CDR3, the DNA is TGTGCCAGCAGTACTAGGACAGGGAGATCCTACGAGCAGTACTTC. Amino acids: CASSTRTGRSYEQYF.

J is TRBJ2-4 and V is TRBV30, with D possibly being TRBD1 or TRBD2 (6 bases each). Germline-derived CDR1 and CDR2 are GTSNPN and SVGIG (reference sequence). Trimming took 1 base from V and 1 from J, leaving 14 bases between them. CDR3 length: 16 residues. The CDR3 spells CAWSEGGVLAKNIQYF. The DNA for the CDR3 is TGTGCCTGGAGTGAGGGGGGCGTCCTGGCCAAAAACATTCAGTACTTC.

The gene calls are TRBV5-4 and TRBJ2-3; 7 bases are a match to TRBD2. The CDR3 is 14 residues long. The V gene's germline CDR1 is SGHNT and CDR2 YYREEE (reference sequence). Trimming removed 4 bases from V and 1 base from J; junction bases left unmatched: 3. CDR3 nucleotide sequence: TGTGCCAGCAGCCGGGAGGTGGGCACAGATACGCAGTATTTT. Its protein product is CASSREVGTDTQYF.

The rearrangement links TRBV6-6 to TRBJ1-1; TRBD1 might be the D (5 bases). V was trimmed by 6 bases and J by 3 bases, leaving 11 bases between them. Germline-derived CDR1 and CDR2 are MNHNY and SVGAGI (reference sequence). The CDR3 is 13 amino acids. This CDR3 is CASRPGADTEAFF. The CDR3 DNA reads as TGTGCCAGCAGACCTGGGGCAGACACTGAAGCTTTCTTT.

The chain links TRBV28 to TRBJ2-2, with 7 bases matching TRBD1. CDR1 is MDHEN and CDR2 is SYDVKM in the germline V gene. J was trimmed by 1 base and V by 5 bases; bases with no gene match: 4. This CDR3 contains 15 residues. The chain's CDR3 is CASSPGQMNTGELFF. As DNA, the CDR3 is TGTGCCAGCAGTCCGGGACAGATGAACACCGGGGAGCTGTTTTTT.

For the CDR3, the DNA is TGTGCCAGCAGTGGGAGGGCGATGAACACTGAAGCTTTCTTT. As protein: CASSGRAMNTEAFF. This chain links TRBV27 with TRBJ1-1; D ambiguous. The length of the CDR3 is 14 residues. Germline assignment: CDR1 MNHEY and CDR2 SMNVEV (reference sequence). Trimming shortened V by 5 bases and J by 0 bases, and 10 bases separated the two germline ends.

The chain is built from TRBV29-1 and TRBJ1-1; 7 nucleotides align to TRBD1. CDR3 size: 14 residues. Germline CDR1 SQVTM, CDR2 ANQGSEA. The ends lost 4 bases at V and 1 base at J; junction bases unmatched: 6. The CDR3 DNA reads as TGCAGCGTTGGACAGGGCTTTGGGAACACTGAAGCTTTCTTT. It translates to CSVGQGFGNTEAFF. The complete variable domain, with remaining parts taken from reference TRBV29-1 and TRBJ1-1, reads SAVISQKPSRDICQRGTSLTIQCQVDSQVTMMFWYRQQPGQSLTLIATANQGSEATYESGFVIDKFPISRPNLTFSTLTVSNMSPEDSSIYLCSVGQGFGNTEAFFGQGTRLTVV.

CDR3 residues: CASSYARAAQPQHF. CDR3 nucleotide sequence: TGTGCCAGCAGTTACGCCAGGGCGGCTCAGCCCCAGCATTTT. This sequence joins TRBV6-6 and TRBJ1-5, with D perhaps matching TRBD1 (5 bases). Germline-derived CDR1 and CDR2 are MNHNY and SVGAGI (reference sequence). V was pared by 2 bases and J by 6 bases, with 11 bases between. This CDR3 is built from 14 residues.

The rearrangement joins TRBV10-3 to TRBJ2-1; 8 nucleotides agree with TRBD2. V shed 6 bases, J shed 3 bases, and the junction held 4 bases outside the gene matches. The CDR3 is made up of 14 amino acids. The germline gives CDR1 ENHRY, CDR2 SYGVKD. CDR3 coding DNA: TGTGCCATCAGGCTAGCGGGTGTCTACAATGAGCAGTTCTTC. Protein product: CAIRLAGVYNEQFF.

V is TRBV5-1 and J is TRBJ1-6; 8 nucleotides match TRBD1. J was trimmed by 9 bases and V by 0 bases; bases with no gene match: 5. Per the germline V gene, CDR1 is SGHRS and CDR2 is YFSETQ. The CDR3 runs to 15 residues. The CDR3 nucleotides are TGCGCCAGCAGCTTGGAGCAGGGGGCTGGTTCACCCCTCCACTTT. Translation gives CASSLEQGAGSPLHF.

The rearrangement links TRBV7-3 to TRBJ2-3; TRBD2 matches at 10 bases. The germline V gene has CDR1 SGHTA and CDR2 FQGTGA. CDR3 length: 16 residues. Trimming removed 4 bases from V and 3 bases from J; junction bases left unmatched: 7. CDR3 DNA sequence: TGTGCCAGCAGCTCAAACGGACTAGCGGAAACAGATACGCAGTATTTT. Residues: CASSSNGLAETDTQYF.

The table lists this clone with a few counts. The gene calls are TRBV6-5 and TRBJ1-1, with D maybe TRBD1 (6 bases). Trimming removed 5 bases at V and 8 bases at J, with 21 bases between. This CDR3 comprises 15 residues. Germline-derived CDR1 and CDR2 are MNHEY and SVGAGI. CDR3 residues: CASSQSLDSGKEAFF. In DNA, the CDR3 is TGTGCCAGCAGTCAATCTCTGGACAGTGGCAAAGAAGCTTTCTTT.

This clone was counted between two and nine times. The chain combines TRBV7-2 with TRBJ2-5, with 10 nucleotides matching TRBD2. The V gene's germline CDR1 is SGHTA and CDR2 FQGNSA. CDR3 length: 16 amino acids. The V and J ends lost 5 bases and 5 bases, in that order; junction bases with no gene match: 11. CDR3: CASSPSLAGVGETQYF. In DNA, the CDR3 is TGTGCCAGCAGCCCAAGCCTAGCGGGAGTGGGTGAGACCCAGTACTTC.

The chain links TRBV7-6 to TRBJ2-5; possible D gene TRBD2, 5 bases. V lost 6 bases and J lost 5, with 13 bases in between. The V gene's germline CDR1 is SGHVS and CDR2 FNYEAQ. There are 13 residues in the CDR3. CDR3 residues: CASSSVRLETQYF. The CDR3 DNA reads TGTGCCAGCAGTAGCGTTCGGTTGGAGACCCAGTACTTC.

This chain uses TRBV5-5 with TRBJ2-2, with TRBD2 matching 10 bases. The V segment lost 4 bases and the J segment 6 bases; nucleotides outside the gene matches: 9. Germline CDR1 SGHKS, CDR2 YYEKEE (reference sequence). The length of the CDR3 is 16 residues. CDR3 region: CASSAGLASNPGELFF. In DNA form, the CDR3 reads TGTGCCAGCAGCGCGGGACTAGCGTCAAATCCCGGGGAGCTGTTTTTT. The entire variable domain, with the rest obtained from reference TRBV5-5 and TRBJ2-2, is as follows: DAGVTQSPTHLIKTRGQQVTLRCSPISGHKSVSWYQQVLGQGPQFIFQYYEKEERGRGNFPDRFSARQFPNYSSELNVNALLLGDSALYLCASSAGLASNPGELFFGEGSRLTVL.

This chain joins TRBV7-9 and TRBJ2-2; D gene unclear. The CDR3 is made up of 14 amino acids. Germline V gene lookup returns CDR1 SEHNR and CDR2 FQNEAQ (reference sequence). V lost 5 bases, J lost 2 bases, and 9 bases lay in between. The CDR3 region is CASSLQSNTGELFF. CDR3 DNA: TGTGCCAGCAGCCTCCAGTCCAACACCGGGGAGCTGTTTTTT.

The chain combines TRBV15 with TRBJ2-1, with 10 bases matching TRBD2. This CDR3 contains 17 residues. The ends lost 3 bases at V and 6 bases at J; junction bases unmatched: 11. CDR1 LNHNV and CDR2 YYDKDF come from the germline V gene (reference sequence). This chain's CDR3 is CATSSDTLAGLINEQFF. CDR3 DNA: TGTGCCACCAGCAGCGATACACTAGCGGGATTAATCAATGAGCAGTTCTTC.

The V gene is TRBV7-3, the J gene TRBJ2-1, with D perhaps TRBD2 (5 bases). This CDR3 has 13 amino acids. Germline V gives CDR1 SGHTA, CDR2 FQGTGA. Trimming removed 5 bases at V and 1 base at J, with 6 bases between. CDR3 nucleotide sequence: TGTGCCAGCAGCCGGGGTTCCTACAATGAGCAGTTCTTC. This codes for CASSRGSYNEQFF.